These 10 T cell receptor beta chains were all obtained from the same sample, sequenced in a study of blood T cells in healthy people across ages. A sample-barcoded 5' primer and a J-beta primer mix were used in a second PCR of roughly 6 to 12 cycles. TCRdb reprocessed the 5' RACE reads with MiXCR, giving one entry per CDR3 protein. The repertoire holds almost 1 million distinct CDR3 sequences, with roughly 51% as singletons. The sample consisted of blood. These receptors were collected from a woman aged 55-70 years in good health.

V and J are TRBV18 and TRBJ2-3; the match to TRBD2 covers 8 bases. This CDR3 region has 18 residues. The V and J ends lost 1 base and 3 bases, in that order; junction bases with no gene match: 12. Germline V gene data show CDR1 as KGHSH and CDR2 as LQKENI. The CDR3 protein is CASSPQGTSGSLTDTQYF. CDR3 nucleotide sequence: TGTGCCAGCTCACCACAAGGAACTAGCGGAAGTTTGACAGATACGCAGTATTTT.

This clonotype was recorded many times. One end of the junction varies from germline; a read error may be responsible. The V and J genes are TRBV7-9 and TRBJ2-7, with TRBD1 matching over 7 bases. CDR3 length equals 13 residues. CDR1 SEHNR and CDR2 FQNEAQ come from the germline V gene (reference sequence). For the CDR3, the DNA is TGTGCCAGCAGTTTAGGGGGCCTCTACGAGCAGTACTTC. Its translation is CASSLGGLYEQYF.

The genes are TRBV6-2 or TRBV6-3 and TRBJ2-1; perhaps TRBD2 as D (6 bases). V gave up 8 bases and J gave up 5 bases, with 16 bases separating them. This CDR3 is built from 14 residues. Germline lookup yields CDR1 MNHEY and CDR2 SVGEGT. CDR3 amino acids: CASHRSGSNNEQFF. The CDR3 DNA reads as TGTGCCAGCCACAGGAGCGGGTCCAACAATGAGCAGTTCTTC.

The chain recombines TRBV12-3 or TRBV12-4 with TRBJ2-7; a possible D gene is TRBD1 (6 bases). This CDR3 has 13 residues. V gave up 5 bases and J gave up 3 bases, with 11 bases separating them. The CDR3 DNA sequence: TGTGCCAGCAGTAAGGGGGAAAACTACGAGCAGTACTTC. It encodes CASSKGENYEQYF.

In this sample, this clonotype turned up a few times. CDR3 protein: CSVGTGGREQYF. CDR3 nucleotides: TGCAGCGTTGGGACAGGGGGACGCGAGCAGTACTTC. The rearrangement links TRBV29-1 to TRBJ2-7; 10 positions agree with TRBD1. Germline CDR1 and CDR2: SQVTM and ANQGSEA. V was clipped by 4 bases and J by 6 bases; unmatched bases: 3. The CDR3 extends over 12 amino acids.

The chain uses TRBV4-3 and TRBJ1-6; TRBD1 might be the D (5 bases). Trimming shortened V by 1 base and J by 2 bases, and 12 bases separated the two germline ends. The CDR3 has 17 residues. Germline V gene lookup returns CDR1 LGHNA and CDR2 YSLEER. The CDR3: CASSQVRGVPYNSPLHF. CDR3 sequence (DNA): TGCGCCAGCAGCCAAGTCCGAGGGGTACCCTATAATTCACCCCTCCACTTT.

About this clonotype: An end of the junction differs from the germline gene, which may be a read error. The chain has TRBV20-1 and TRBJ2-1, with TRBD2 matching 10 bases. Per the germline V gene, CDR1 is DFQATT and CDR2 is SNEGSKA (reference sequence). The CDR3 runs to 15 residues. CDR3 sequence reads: CSARDPSGSIDEQFF. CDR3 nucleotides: TGCAGTGCAAGAGACCCTAGCGGGAGTATCGATGAGCAGTTCTTC.

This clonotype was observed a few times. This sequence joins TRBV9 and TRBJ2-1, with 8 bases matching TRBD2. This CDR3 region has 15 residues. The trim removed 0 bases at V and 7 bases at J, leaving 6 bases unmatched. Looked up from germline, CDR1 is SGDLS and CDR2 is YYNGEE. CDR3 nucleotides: TGTGCCAGCAGCGTAGTCCCGGGAGGGGGGAATGAGCAGTTCTTC. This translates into CASSVVPGGGNEQFF.

This CDR3 reads CSAPIAGGMNEQFF. CDR3 DNA: TGCAGTGCTCCCATAGCGGGAGGGATGAATGAGCAGTTCTTC. This chain joins TRBV20-1 and TRBJ2-1; TRBD2 matches 11 bases. The V segment lost 5 bases and the J segment 7 bases; nucleotides outside the gene matches: 7. The CDR3 has 14 amino acids. Germline CDR1 DFQATT, CDR2 SNEGSKA (reference sequence).

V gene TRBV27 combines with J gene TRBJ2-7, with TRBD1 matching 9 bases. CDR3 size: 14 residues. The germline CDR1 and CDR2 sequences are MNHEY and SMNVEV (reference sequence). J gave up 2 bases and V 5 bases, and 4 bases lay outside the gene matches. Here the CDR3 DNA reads TGTGCCAGCAGTCGACAGGGGGTGGCCTACGAGCAGTACTTC. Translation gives CASSRQGVAYEQYF.